This T cell receptor beta chain comes out of a study of T cell repertoires in cytomegalovirus infection. At the level of the study: Public TCR beta signatures indicated both CMV infection and matching HLA type. General observations from the study: HLA-C-restricted CMV-specific TCR beta clonotypes prevailed in the ex vivo response. Cumulative public TCR beta family frequency identified CMV carriers with the relevant HLA.

Ten or more counts support this clonotype. Its antigen is not known. Trimming removed 1 base at V and 4 bases at J, with 7 bases between. CDR1 is SGHVS, CDR2 FQNEAQ, per germline. CDR3 length equals 13 residues. One entry per CDR3 protein, called by TCRdb with MiXCR from the reads. Here the sample spans 300,000 to 450,000 distinct CDR3 sequences, 15% to 20% being singletons. The receptor was isolated from a human donor in good health (CMV status not recorded). Some clones in this sample may be carry-over from other donors' samples. This chain links TRBV7-8 with TRBJ1-1, with D possibly being TRBD1 (5 bases). Sequences were obtained from PBMCs. CDR3 sequence reads: CASSLVGLTEAFF. The CDR3 nucleotides are TGTGCCAGCAGCTTAGTGGGGCTCACTGAAGCTTTCTTT.